These 31 T cell receptor beta chains originate from one sample sequenced in a study of cytomegalovirus exposure and HLA in healthy donors. Researchers ran the PCR with 60 Vbeta and 13 Jbeta primers. This table comes from immunoSEQ multiplex PCR, and its TCRdb copy is limited to in-frame clones, with some not included. The sample lists roughly 110,000 clones, around four fifths seen once, with 7.8% in the top ten. The sample taken for sequencing was PBMCs. The receptors originated from a man in his thirties or forties in good health and CMV-seronegative.

The chain uses TRBV7-9 and TRBJ1-2, with D possibly TRBD1 on 6 matching bases. Germline CDR1 is SEHNR and CDR2 is FQNEAQ (reference sequence). With 1 base removed from V and 8 bases from J, the gap between germline ends came to 11 bases. The CDR3 loop spans 13 amino acids. The CDR3, as DNA: TGTGCCAGCAGCTTAGACAGGGTAGGAGGCTACACCTTC. This gives the protein CASSLDRVGGYTF. The entire variable domain, with the rest obtained from reference TRBV7-9 and TRBJ1-2, is as follows: DTGVSQNPRHKITKRGQNVTFRCDPISEHNRLYWYRQTLGQGPEFLTYFQNEAQLEKSRLLSDRFSAERPKGSFSTLEIQRTEQGDSAMYLCASSLDRVGGYTFGSGTRLTVV.

The gene calls are TRBV2 and TRBJ2-4, with a weak D call TRBD2 (6 bases). The CDR3 runs to 15 residues. V gave up 2 bases and J gave up 8 bases, with 16 bases separating them. CDR1 SNHLY and CDR2 FYNNEI come from the germline V gene. CDR3 sequence (DNA): TGTGCCAGCAGTGAATCCTGGGTCGGGGAGGACATTCAGTACTTC. Its protein product is CASSESWVGEDIQYF.

This chain connects TRBV29-1 to TRBJ1-1; no clear D gene. The CDR3 runs 12 residues. Trimming took 4 bases from V and 1 from J, leaving 7 bases between them. Germline V gene data show CDR1 as SQVTM and CDR2 as ANQGSEA. The CDR3 loop reads CSVGQANTEAFF. The CDR3 DNA is TGCAGCGTTGGCCAGGCGAACACTGAAGCTTTCTTT.

The rearrangement links TRBV27 to TRBJ1-4, with 7 bases identical to TRBD1. Germline assignment: CDR1 MNHEY and CDR2 SMNVEV (reference sequence). V trimming: 5 bases; J trimming: 5 bases; junction bases outside the gene matches: 8. The CDR3 runs 15 residues. CDR3 in DNA: TGTGCCAGCAGTCCATGGGGCAGGGGGAATGAAAAACTGTTTTTT. The encoded protein is CASSPWGRGNEKLFF.

The J gene is TRBJ1-5, the V gene TRBV7-8, with D unclear. Germline V CDR1 and CDR2: SGHVS, FQNEAQ. V lost 5 bases and J 2 bases, leaving 19 bases between the germline ends. The CDR3 is 17 amino acids. The CDR3 is CASSRIKSATGNQPQHF. The CDR3 DNA sequence: TGTGCCAGCAGCCGCATTAAAAGCGCCACGGGCAATCAGCCCCAGCATTTT.

V and J are TRBV4-2 and TRBJ1-2; tentative D call: TRBD1 (6 bases). V lost 1 base and J 8 bases, leaving 17 bases between the germline ends. Germline lookup yields CDR1 LGHNA and CDR2 YNFKEQ. There are 15 residues in the CDR3. CDR3 loop: CASSQGWETGDGYTF. In DNA, the CDR3 is TGTGCCAGCAGCCAAGGTTGGGAGACAGGAGACGGCTACACCTTC.

This clone has just a few counts. The J gene is TRBJ2-3, the V gene TRBV25-1, with 7 bases matching TRBD2. Germline-derived CDR1 and CDR2 are MGHDK and SYGVNS. The CDR3 is made up of 17 amino acids. V was clipped by 6 bases and J by 3 bases; unmatched bases: 15. CDR3 protein: CASSKAGWGRRTDTQYF. Written as DNA, the CDR3 is TGTGCCAGCAGCAAAGCGGGATGGGGGAGGCGGACAGATACGCAGTATTTT.

The CDR3 nucleotides read TGTGCCAGCAGTGAATTTACTAGCGGTAACAATGAGCAGTTCTTC. Residues: CASSEFTSGNNEQFF. The chain couples TRBV2 to TRBJ2-1, with 8 bases aligning to TRBD2. With 2 bases clipped from V and 5 bases from J, the junction kept 5 bases outside the gene matches. The CDR3 is made up of 15 amino acids. The germline V gene has CDR1 SNHLY and CDR2 FYNNEI. The variable domain in full, with the rest retrieved from reference TRBV2 and TRBJ2-1, is EPEVTQTPSHQVTQMGQEVILRCVPISNHLYFYWYRQILGQKVEFLVSFYNNEISEKSEIFDDQFSVERPDGSNFTLKIRSTKLEDSAMYFCASSEFTSGNNEQFFGPGTRLTVL.

The chain combines TRBV5-1 with TRBJ2-7, with 13 bases that match TRBD2. The ends lost 3 bases at V and 3 bases at J; junction bases unmatched: 3. The CDR3 runs to 15 residues. Germline CDR1 is SGHRS and CDR2 is YFSETQ. Here the CDR3 reads CASSWTSGSNYEQYF. CDR3 nucleotides: TGCGCCAGCAGCTGGACTAGCGGGAGTAACTACGAGCAGTACTTC.

J is TRBJ1-1 and V is TRBV5-1; the D is unclear. The germline V and J ends were trimmed by 0 bases and 0 bases, with 9 bases remaining between them. In germline, CDR1 is SGHRS, CDR2 YFSETQ. The length of the CDR3 is 15 residues. The DNA of the CDR3 is TGCGCCAGCAGCTTGGCCGGGGTCATGAACACTGAAGCTTTCTTT. Residues: CASSLAGVMNTEAFF.

This clone was observed a handful of times. The chain combines TRBV9 with TRBJ1-1, with TRBD1 matching over 7 bases. Germline V CDR1 and CDR2: SGDLS, YYNGEE. The CDR3 extends over 15 amino acids. After removal of 3 bases from V and 5 bases from J, the junction contained 10 bases not matched to a gene. The DNA of the CDR3 is TGTGCCAGCAGCGCCACGGACAGGTGGGGGACTGAAGCTTTCTTT. This codes for CASSATDRWGTEAFF.

The chain carries TRBV27 and TRBJ1-1, with 7 bases that match TRBD1. Losses at the gene ends were 2 bases for V and 5 bases for J; bases not matched to a gene: 2. The CDR3 covers 13 residues. CDR1 MNHEY and CDR2 SMNVEV come from the germline V gene (reference sequence). The CDR3 nucleotides read TGTGCCAGCAGTTTAACAGGGGAGACTGAAGCTTTCTTT. Its translation is CASSLTGETEAFF.

This clone was detected only once. This chain connects TRBV27 to TRBJ1-2; a possible D gene is TRBD1 (6 bases). Deletions cut 6 bases from V and 7 bases from J, with 6 bases between. This CDR3 comprises 10 residues. Germline CDR1 and CDR2: MNHEY and SMNVEV (reference sequence). The CDR3 here is CASRGGGYTF. CDR3 DNA sequence: TGTGCCAGCAGAGGGGGTGGCTACACCTTC.

The rearrangement joins TRBV10-3 to TRBJ2-7; D call uncertain. The V gene lost 6 bases and the J gene lost 2 bases, with 8 bases spanning the gap. The CDR3 covers 12 residues. Germline assignment: CDR1 ENHRY and CDR2 SYGVKD. CDR3 amino acids: CAIRAITYEQYF. CDR3 nucleotides: TGTGCCATCAGGGCCATAACCTACGAGCAGTACTTC.

V gene TRBV27 combines with J gene TRBJ2-5, with D tentatively TRBD1 (5 bases). This CDR3 spans 15 amino acids. Looked up from germline, CDR1 is MNHEY and CDR2 is SMNVEV (reference sequence). Trimming took 8 bases from V and 0 from J, leaving 16 bases between them. The CDR3: CASSTRKGYQETQYF. In DNA form, the CDR3 reads TGTGCCAGCTCTACACGCAAGGGGTACCAAGAGACCCAGTACTTC.

The V call is TRBV9, the J call TRBJ2-1; D might be TRBD2 (6 bases). CDR3 length equals 15 residues. V was cut by 2 bases and J by 6 bases, with 15 bases left in between. CDR1 and CDR2 (germline): SGDLS, YYNGEE. CDR3 residues: CASSVPLGSSNEQFF. CDR3 sequence (DNA): TGTGCCAGCAGCGTCCCCCTCGGGAGTAGCAATGAGCAGTTCTTC.

The genes are TRBV5-1 and TRBJ1-2; TRBD1 might be the D (6 bases). V gave up 0 bases and J gave up 4 bases, with 16 bases separating them. This CDR3 comprises 16 residues. Looked up from germline, CDR1 is SGHRS and CDR2 is YFSETQ. The CDR3 coding sequence is TGCGCCAGCAGCTTGGAGGGCGGGGGCGGTAGCTATGGCTACACCTTC. Protein product: CASSLEGGGGSYGYTF.

This chain joins TRBV9 and TRBJ2-5, with 8 bases matching TRBD2. V shed 7 bases and J 5 bases; nucleotides not matched to a gene: 7. Germline V gene data show CDR1 as SGDLS and CDR2 as YYNGEE. The CDR3 contains 13 residues. The CDR3 region has the DNA TGTGCCAGCGGAGGGACTAGGGGGGAGACCCAGTACTTC. Translation gives CASGGTRGETQYF.

The V gene is TRBV27, the J gene TRBJ1-1; D is perhaps TRBD1 (5 bases). Trimming pared 3 bases from V and 5 bases from J, leaving 13 bases between. The CDR3 extends over 14 amino acids. Germline CDR1 and CDR2: MNHEY and SMNVEV (reference sequence). Here the CDR3 reads CASSLRVGRTEAFF. The CDR3 region has the DNA TGTGCCAGCAGTTTGCGCGTGGGGCGGACTGAAGCTTTCTTT.

The chain is built from TRBV29-1 and TRBJ2-3, with 8 bases identical to TRBD1. Germline V gene sequence: CDR1 SQVTM, CDR2 ANQGSEA. V lost 4 bases and J lost 6; bases outside the gene matches: 6. CDR3 length equals 13 residues. CDR3 loop: CSVGTGRMDTQYF. As DNA, the CDR3 is TGCAGCGTTGGGACAGGGAGAATGGATACGCAGTATTTT.

This chain joins TRBV10-3 and TRBJ1-6; tentative D call: TRBD1 (5 bases). The germline V gene has CDR1 ENHRY and CDR2 SYGVKD. The CDR3 extends over 15 amino acids. The ends were cut back, 4 bases at V and 0 bases at J, with 7 bases in the middle. The CDR3 region is CAISVDSSYNSPLHF. The CDR3 DNA sequence: TGTGCCATCAGTGTCGACAGCTCCTATAATTCACCCCTCCACTTT.

The chain combines TRBV7-3 with TRBJ2-6, with D uncertain. Per the germline V gene, CDR1 is SGHTA and CDR2 is FQGTGA. CDR3 size: 15 residues. V was cut by 5 bases and J by 0 bases, with 8 bases left in between. The CDR3 loop reads CASSPVSSGANVLTF. CDR3 nucleotide sequence: TGTGCCAGCAGCCCTGTCTCCTCTGGGGCCAACGTCCTGACTTTC.

The J gene is TRBJ1-1, the V gene TRBV2, with 7 bases fitting TRBD1. The CDR3 has 15 residues. Germline CDR1 and CDR2: SNHLY and FYNNEI. Trimming cost V 3 bases and J 3 bases; bases outside gene matches: 7. CDR3 in amino acids: CASSESGQVYTEAFF. Written as DNA, the CDR3 is TGTGCCAGCAGTGAGTCAGGACAGGTATACACTGAAGCTTTCTTT.

This rearrangement joins TRBV5-6 to TRBJ1-3, with a tentative D call TRBD1 (6 bases). Trimming took 4 bases from V and 0 from J, leaving 11 bases between them. Germline V lookup: CDR1 SGHDT, CDR2 YYEEEE. The CDR3 is 15 residues long. CDR3 sequence reads: CASSGQGSSGNTIYF. The CDR3 DNA is TGTGCCAGCAGCGGTCAGGGGAGCTCTGGAAACACCATATATTTT. The whole variable domain, filled in from reference TRBV5-6 and TRBJ1-3, reads DAGVTQSPTHLIKTRGQQVTLRCSPKSGHDTVSWYQQALGQGPQFIFQYYEEEERQRGNFPDRFSGHQFPNYSSELNVNALLLGDSALYLCASSGQGSSGNTIYFGEGSWLTVV.

The rearrangement links TRBV5-6 to TRBJ2-3; TRBD2 might be the D (6 bases). The V end was cut by 0 bases, the J end by 3 bases, with 14 bases between. Looked up from germline, CDR1 is SGHDT and CDR2 is YYEEEE. CDR3 size: 16 residues. The DNA for the CDR3 is TGTGCCAGCAGCTTGGTACGTGCGGGGAAAACAGATACGCAGTATTTT. Protein product: CASSLVRAGKTDTQYF.

CDR3: CASGPGADTDTQYF. The CDR3 nucleotides read TGTGCCAGCGGCCCTGGGGCGGACACAGATACGCAGTATTTT. This rearrangement joins TRBV7-3 to TRBJ2-3; TRBD1 might be the D (5 bases). V lost 8 bases and J lost 2, with 14 bases in between. Germline lookup yields CDR1 SGHTA and CDR2 FQGTGA. The CDR3 consists of 14 residues. The whole variable domain, filled in from reference TRBV7-3 and TRBJ2-3, reads GAGVSQTPSNKVTEKGKYVELRCDPISGHTALYWYRQSLGQGPEFLIYFQGTGAADDSGLPNDRFFAVRPEGSVSTLKIQRTERGDSAVYLCASGPGADTDTQYFGPGTRLTVL.

This chain joins TRBV19 and TRBJ2-2; a possible D gene is TRBD1 (5 bases). Germline CDR1 is LNHDA and CDR2 is SQIVND (reference sequence). This CDR3 contains 13 residues. Trimming shortened V by 4 bases and J by 7 bases, and 10 bases separated the two germline ends. DNA for the CDR3: TGTGCCAGTAGTACGGGCAGGGACGGGGAGCTGTTTTTT. This translates into CASSTGRDGELFF.

V is TRBV6-1 and J is TRBJ2-5; TRBD1 aligns across 10 bases. Gene TRBJ2-7 matches the end of the DNA better, so the J call may be wrong. Germline V gives CDR1 MNHNS, CDR2 SASEGT. This CDR3 comprises 14 residues. Written as DNA, the CDR3 is TGTGCCAGCATTCGGACAGGGGGCTCCTACGAGCAGTACTTC. This sequence encodes CASIRTGGSYEQYF.

The chain recombines TRBV5-1 with TRBJ2-5, with 9 nucleotides matching TRBD1. The CDR3 spans 18 residues. J gave up 4 bases and V 0 bases, and 13 bases lay outside the gene matches. CDR1 is SGHRS, CDR2 YFSETQ, per germline. The CDR3 nucleotides read TGCGCCAGCAGCTTGGGCGGAACCGGGACAGGGATATCAGAGACCCAGTACTTC. Its protein product is CASSLGGTGTGISETQYF.

The chain combines TRBV19 with TRBJ2-7, with D maybe TRBD2 (6 bases). V shed 7 bases and J shed 6 bases, with 19 bases lying between them. The CDR3 spans 14 residues. The germline gives CDR1 LNHDA, CDR2 SQIVND (reference sequence). The DNA for the CDR3 is TGTGCCAGTACCCCGCGGCGGGGTGAGTTCGAGCAGTACTTC. It yields the protein CASTPRRGEFEQYF.

The chain employs TRBV28 and TRBJ2-1; perhaps TRBD1 as D (6 bases). Trimming stripped 6 bases from V and 5 bases from J, with 17 bases between. The CDR3 contains 15 residues. Germline loops: CDR1 MDHEN, CDR2 SYDVKM. The CDR3 loop reads CASRRGGRDNNEQFF. In DNA, the CDR3 is TGTGCCAGCAGAAGAGGGGGAAGAGATAACAATGAGCAGTTCTTC.